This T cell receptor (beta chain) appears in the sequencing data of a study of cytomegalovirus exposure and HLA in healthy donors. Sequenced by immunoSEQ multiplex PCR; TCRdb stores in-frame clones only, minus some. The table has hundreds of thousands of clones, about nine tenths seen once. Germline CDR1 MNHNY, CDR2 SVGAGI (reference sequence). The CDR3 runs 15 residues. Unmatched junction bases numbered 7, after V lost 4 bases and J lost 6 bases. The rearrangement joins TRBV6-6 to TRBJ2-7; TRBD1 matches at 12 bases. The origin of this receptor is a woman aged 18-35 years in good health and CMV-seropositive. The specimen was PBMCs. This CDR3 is CASSLGTGGLGEQYF. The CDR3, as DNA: TGTGCCAGCAGTTTGGGGACAGGGGGCCTCGGCGAGCAGTACTTC.